The 12 T cell receptor beta chains in this list originate from one sample, sequenced in a study of blood T cell repertoires in COVID-19. Some clones are missing from TCRdb's copy, which holds only in-frame ones; the method was immunoSEQ multiplex PCR. The sample records approximately 150,000 clones, roughly nine tenths being singletons. What was sequenced was PBMCs or T cells enriched from blood (not recorded which). Receptor source: a human donor with acute COVID-19. The donor label of this sample is uncertain.

The chain carries TRBV7-2 and TRBJ1-6, with TRBD1 identical over 8 bases. V lost 7 bases to trimming and J lost 5 bases; unmatched junction nucleotides: 7. The CDR3 contains 15 residues. Looked up from germline, CDR1 is SGHTA and CDR2 is FQGNSA. The CDR3 region is CASTRDRGNNSPLHF. CDR3 sequence (DNA): TGTGCCAGCACCAGAGACAGGGGTAATAATTCACCCCTCCACTTT.

The chain joins TRBV9 to TRBJ1-6; TRBD1 agrees at 7 bases. The germline CDR1 and CDR2 sequences are SGDLS and YYNGEE. The trim removed 3 bases at V and 10 bases at J, leaving 13 bases unmatched. CDR3 size: 16 residues. The CDR3 nucleotides are TGTGCCAGCAGCGGTACCCCCGACAGGGCGGAATCACCCCTCCACTTT. As protein: CASSGTPDRAESPLHF.

The rearrangement links TRBV5-4 to TRBJ1-1, with TRBD1 matching over 7 bases. This CDR3 has 12 residues. From germline, CDR1 is SGHNT and CDR2 YYREEE (reference sequence). The V and J ends lost 3 bases and 11 bases, in that order; junction bases with no gene match: 7. The CDR3 coding sequence is TGTGCCAGCAGCTCCGGACAGGAATCGGCTTTCTTT. Protein: CASSSGQESAFF.

The rearrangement links TRBV11-2 to TRBJ1-1; D is possibly TRBD1 (5 bases). Trimming cost V 5 bases and J 0 bases, with 13 bases left between them. Germline CDR1 SGHAT, CDR2 FQNNGV. The CDR3 runs 15 residues. CDR3 amino acids: CASSAGTGVNTEAFF. CDR3 coding DNA: TGTGCCAGCAGCGCCGGTACAGGCGTGAACACTGAAGCTTTCTTT.

The chain employs TRBV5-4 and TRBJ1-1, with D possibly TRBD1 on 5 matching bases. This CDR3 region has 15 residues. Trimming removed 2 bases from V and 5 bases from J, with 16 bases in between. From germline, CDR1 is SGHNT and CDR2 YYREEE (reference sequence). CDR3 region: CASSLRTGVRTEAFF. DNA of the CDR3: TGTGCCAGCAGCTTAAGGACGGGGGTGAGAACTGAAGCTTTCTTT. The full variable domain, its missing parts supplied by reference TRBV5-4 and TRBJ1-1, is ETGVTQSPTHLIKTRGQQVTLRCSSQSGHNTVSWYQQALGQGPQFIFQYYREEENGRGNFPPRFSGLQFPNYSSELNVNALELDDSALYLCASSLRTGVRTEAFFGQGTRLTVV.

The CDR3 DNA follows: TGTGCCAGCAGCTTAGGAAGTCCAGGGGTCTATAATTCACCCCTCCACTTT. Translating it yields CASSLGSPGVYNSPLHF. The rearrangement links TRBV7-2 to TRBJ1-6; maybe TRBD1 (6 bases). Germline V gives CDR1 SGHTA, CDR2 FQGNSA. The CDR3 covers 17 residues. Trimming removed 1 base from V and 3 bases from J, with 13 bases in between.

V gene TRBV7-2 combines with J gene TRBJ1-2; 9 nucleotides match TRBD1. Germline lookup yields CDR1 SGHTA and CDR2 FQGNSA. J gave up 7 bases and V 4 bases, and 1 base lay outside the gene matches. This CDR3 has 12 amino acids. Here the CDR3 reads CASSSTGGGYTF. CDR3 nucleotides: TGTGCCAGCAGCTCGACAGGGGGTGGCTACACCTTC.

This clone was detected once. The chain uses TRBV3-1 (or the pseudogene TRBV3-2) and TRBJ2-3; 7 bases agree with TRBD1. The CDR3 has 14 amino acids. Germline V gene lookup returns CDR1 LGHDT and CDR2 YNNKEL (reference sequence). Losses at the gene ends were 4 bases for V and 2 bases for J; bases not matched to a gene: 3. The DNA of the CDR3 is TGTGCCAGCAGCCGGGACAGCAACACAGATACGCAGTATTTT. The encoded protein is CASSRDSNTDTQYF.

This chain joins TRBV7-8 and TRBJ1-2; 10 bases agree with TRBD1. The germline V gene has CDR1 SGHVS and CDR2 FQNEAQ. CDR3 length: 16 residues. V was pared by 5 bases and J by 4 bases, with 10 bases of the junction left unmatched. The CDR3 reads CASSPGGGTGVYGYTF. DNA of the CDR3: TGTGCCAGCAGCCCAGGGGGCGGGACAGGGGTCTATGGCTACACCTTC.

The chain uses TRBV19 and TRBJ1-3; TRBD1 might be the D (6 bases). Trimming cost V 5 bases and J 6 bases, with 17 bases left between them. Germline V gene lookup returns CDR1 LNHDA and CDR2 SQIVND (reference sequence). CDR3 size: 15 residues. This CDR3 is CASSALGQTENTIYF. CDR3 coding DNA: TGTGCCAGTAGTGCCCTAGGACAGACGGAAAACACCATATATTTT.

This sequence joins TRBV19 and TRBJ1-1, with 10 bases identical to TRBD1. Looked up from germline, CDR1 is LNHDA and CDR2 is SQIVND (reference sequence). The CDR3 loop spans 14 amino acids. The trim removed 6 bases at V and 4 bases at J, leaving 5 bases unmatched. CDR3 coding DNA: TGTGCCAGTAGGTTGACAGGGGGCCGCACTGAAGCTTTCTTT. It is translated as CASRLTGGRTEAFF.

The V gene is TRBV25-1, the J gene TRBJ1-6; D not certain. CDR1 is MGHDK and CDR2 is SYGVNS in the germline V gene. The CDR3 totals 15 residues. V lost 4 bases, J lost 0 bases, and 7 bases lay in between. CDR3 in amino acids: CASSAASSYNSPLHF. CDR3 coding DNA: TGTGCCAGCAGTGCCGCCAGCTCCTATAATTCACCCCTCCACTTT. The whole variable domain, remainder taken from reference TRBV25-1 and TRBJ1-6, is EADIYQTPRYLVIGTGKKITLECSQTMGHDKMYWYQQDPGMELHLIHYSYGVNSTEKGDLSSESTVSRIRTEHFPLTLESARPSHTSQYLCASSAASSYNSPLHFGNGTRLTVT.